This T cell receptor beta chain was observed in a study of CD8+ T cells in alopecia areata. Regarding the study as a whole: Whether baseline CD8+ expansion is linked to response remains uncertain, given a single nonresponder. In patients, TCRs were shared less clearly than in mice, and HLA may possibly be involved.

The treatment: oral pan-JAK inhibitor, 5-10 mg twice daily. Collection of lesional scalp punch biopsies and peripheral blood was performed in alopecia areata patients. The J segment lost 1 base and the V segment lost 0 bases, leaving 7 bases of the junction unmatched. Germline values: CDR1 SGHAT, CDR2 FQNNGV. The CDR3 loop spans 17 amino acids. cDNA reverse transcribed from extracted RNA served as the sequencing template. Sequencing was performed with immunoSEQ multiplex PCR; in TCRdb, only in-frame clones are kept and a portion is missing. This repertoire shows about 250,000 clones, roughly 60% found once; its top ten account for 0.75% to 0.95%. For this clone: What it binds is unknown.

This chain connects TRBV11-2 to TRBJ2-3, with 7 bases matching TRBD2. The sequenced sample was CD4+ T cells sorted from blood, obtained at approximately week 52, from a patient treated with tofacitinib. This TCR was sampled from a human donor with alopecia areata. The CDR3 here is CASSLDQPGGGTDTQYF. DNA of the CDR3: TGTGCCAGCAGCTTAGATCAGCCGGGGGGAGGCACAGATACGCAGTATTTT. Variable domain in full (rest from reference TRBV11-2 and TRBJ2-3): EAGVAQSPRYKIIEKRQSVAFWCNPISGHATLYWYQQILGQGPKLLIQFQNNGVVDDSQLPKDRFSAERLKGVDSTLKIQPAKLEDSAVYLCASSLDQPGGGTDTQYFGPGTRLTVL.